This T cell receptor (beta chain) was recorded in a study of response to subunit inactivated influenza vaccine. In TCRdb, the RT-PCR reads were re-called with MiXCR into one record per CDR3 protein. The sample has approximately 490,000 distinct CDR3 sequences, 7.2% seen once; the top ten hold around 14%. General study points: The authors proposed limited new T cell recruitment per seasonal influenza vaccination.

The germline V and J ends were trimmed by 3 bases and 9 bases, with 14 bases remaining between them. Germline CDR1 MNHEY, CDR2 SVGAGI. This CDR3 has 14 residues. As concerns this clonotype: Its antigen remains unidentified.

The clonotype comes from a man aged 45 to 70 who received an inactivated influenza vaccine. This specimen was PBMCs from blood, taken approximately 25 months after vaccination. V and J are TRBV6-5 and TRBJ2-2; no firm D call. DNA of the CDR3: TGTGCCAGCAGTTATCACCAACAAGCGCGGGAGCTGTTTTTT. Translation: CASSYHQQARELFF.